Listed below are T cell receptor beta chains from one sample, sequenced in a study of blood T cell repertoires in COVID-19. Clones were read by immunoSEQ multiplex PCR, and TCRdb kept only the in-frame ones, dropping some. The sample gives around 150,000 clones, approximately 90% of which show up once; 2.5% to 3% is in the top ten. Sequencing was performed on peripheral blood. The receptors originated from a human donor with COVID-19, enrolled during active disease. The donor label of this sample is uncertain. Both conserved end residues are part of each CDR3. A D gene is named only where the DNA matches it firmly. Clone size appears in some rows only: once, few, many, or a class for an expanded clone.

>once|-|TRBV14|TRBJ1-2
CASSQAGLLGYTF
TGTGCCAGCAGCCAAGCTGGCCTCCTTGGCTACACCTTC
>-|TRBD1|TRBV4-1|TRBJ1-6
CASSPSGGTGVFVYDSPLHF
TGCGCCAGCAGCCCCAGCGGAGGGACAGGGGTTTTTGTGTATGATTCACCCCTCCACTTT
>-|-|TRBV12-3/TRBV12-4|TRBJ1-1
CASISDTNTEAFF
TGTGCCAGCATCTCGGACACAAACACTGAAGCTTTCTTT
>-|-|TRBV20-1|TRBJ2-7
CSASPRVSYEQYF
TGCAGTGCTAGTCCTCGGGTCTCCTACGAGCAGTACTTC
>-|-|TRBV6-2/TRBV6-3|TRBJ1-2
CASSKQGDGYTF
TGTGCCAGCAGTAAACAGGGAGATGGCTACACCTTC
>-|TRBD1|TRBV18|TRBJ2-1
CASSRQGARFGEQFF
TGTGCCAGCTCAAGGCAGGGGGCCCGGTTCGGTGAGCAGTTCTTC
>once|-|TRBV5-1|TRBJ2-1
CASSLGVNRAEQFF
TGCGCCAGCAGCTTGGGGGTGAACAGGGCAGAGCAGTTCTTC
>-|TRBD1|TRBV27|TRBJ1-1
CASSPTPGQGVTEAFF
TGTGCCAGCAGTCCAACCCCGGGACAGGGGGTCACTGAAGCTTTCTTT
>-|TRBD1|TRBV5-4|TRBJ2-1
CASSVRTGADFNEQFF
TGTGCCAGCAGCGTACGGACAGGGGCAGATTTCAATGAGCAGTTCTTC
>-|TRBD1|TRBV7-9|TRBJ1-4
CASSSGTEGEKLFF
TGTGCCAGCAGCTCGGGGACAGAGGGGGAAAAACTGTTTTTT
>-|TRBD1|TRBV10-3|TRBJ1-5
CATMGQGAANQPQHF
TGTGCCACTATGGGACAGGGGGCGGCCAATCAGCCCCAGCATTTT
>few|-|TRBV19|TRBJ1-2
CASTGTTYGYTF
TGTGCCAGTACGGGAACCACCTATGGCTACACCTTC
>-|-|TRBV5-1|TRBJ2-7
CASSLSPVTRPYEQYF
TGCGCCAGCAGCTTGTCTCCCGTGACACGACCCTACGAGCAGTACTTC
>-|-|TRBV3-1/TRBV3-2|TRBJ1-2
CASSQVEGNGYTF
TGTGCCAGCAGCCAAGTGGAGGGAAATGGCTACACCTTC
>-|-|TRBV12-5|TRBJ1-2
CASGLERAINYGYTF
TGTGCTAGTGGTTTGGAAAGAGCCATTAACTATGGCTACACCTTC
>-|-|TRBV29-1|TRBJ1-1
CSVSRDGGRAGF
TGCAGCGTGTCCCGGGACGGGGGACGAGCGGGCTTT
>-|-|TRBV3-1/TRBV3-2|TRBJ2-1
CASSQVRDNEQFF
TGTGCCAGCAGCCAAGTCAGGGACAATGAGCAGTTCTTC
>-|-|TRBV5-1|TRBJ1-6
CASSPRLGAGSYNSPLHF
TGCGCCAGCAGCCCTAGATTGGGGGCCGGCTCCTATAATTCACCCCTCCACTTT
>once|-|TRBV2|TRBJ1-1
CASTQGPGQARF
TGTGCCAGCACTCAAGGACCGGGACAAGCACGCTTT
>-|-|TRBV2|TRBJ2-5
CASATGGWETQYF
TGTGCCAGCGCCACGGGCGGGTGGGAGACCCAGTACTTC
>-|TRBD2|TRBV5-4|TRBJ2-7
CASSHSGTSGFYEQYF
TGTGCCAGCAGCCACTCCGGGACTAGCGGGTTCTACGAGCAGTACTTC
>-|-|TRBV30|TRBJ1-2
CAWGGPYGYTF
TGTGCCTGGGGAGGGCCTTATGGCTACACCTTC
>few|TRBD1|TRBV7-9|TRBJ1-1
CASSLGTGLDTEAFF
TGTGCCAGCAGCTTAGGGACAGGGCTTGACACTGAAGCTTTCTTT
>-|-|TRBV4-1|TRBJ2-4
CASSQDGSGVPKNIQYF
TGCGCCAGTAGCCAAGATGGGTCGGGGGTACCCAAAAACATTCAGTACTTC
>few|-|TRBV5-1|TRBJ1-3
CASSPIAGSGNTIYF
TGCGCCAGCAGCCCCATCGCGGGGTCTGGAAACACCATATATTTT
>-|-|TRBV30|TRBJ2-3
CACSQGIDTQYF
TGTGCCTGCAGTCAGGGTATCGATACGCAGTATTTT
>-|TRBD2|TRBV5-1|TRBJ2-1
CASSNPGGYNEQFF
TGCGCCAGCAGCAACCCCGGGGGGTACAATGAGCAGTTCTTC
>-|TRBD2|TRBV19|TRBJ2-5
CASTPSVGQLAGGETQYF
TGTGCCAGTACACCCTCCGTCGGTCAACTAGCGGGGGGGGAGACCCAGTACTTC
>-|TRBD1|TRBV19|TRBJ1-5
CASGEQGGQPQHF
TGTGCCAGTGGGGAACAGGGGGGACAGCCCCAGCATTTT
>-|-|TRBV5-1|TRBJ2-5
CASSPGGRRETQYF
TGCGCCAGCAGCCCCGGGGGGCGACGAGAGACCCAGTACTTC
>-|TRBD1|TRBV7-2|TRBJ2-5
CASSFGLTGGETQYF
TGTGCCAGCAGCTTCGGGCTCACAGGGGGAGAGACCCAGTACTTC
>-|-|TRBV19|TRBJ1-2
CASGGSGGGYTF
TGTGCCAGTGGAGGGTCGGGCGGAGGCTACACCTTC
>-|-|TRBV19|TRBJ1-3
CASSTSGERGNTIYF
TGTGCCAGTAGTACTTCCGGGGAACGGGGAAACACCATATATTTT
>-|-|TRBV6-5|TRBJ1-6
CASSYSRTAYSPLHF
TGTGCCAGCAGTTACTCTCGGACAGCTTATTCACCCCTCCACTTT
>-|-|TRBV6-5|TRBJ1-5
CASKIISGDWQPQHF
TGTGCCAGCAAGATTATCTCAGGGGATTGGCAGCCCCAGCATTTT
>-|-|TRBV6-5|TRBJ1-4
CASRDSYNEKLFF
TGTGCCAGCAGGGACAGTTATAATGAAAAACTGTTTTTT
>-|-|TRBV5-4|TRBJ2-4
CASSLGSAPSIQYF
TGTGCCAGCAGCTTGGGCAGCGCCCCGAGCATTCAGTACTTC
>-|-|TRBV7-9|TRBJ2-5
CASSLAQIQETQYF
TGTGCCAGCAGCTTAGCACAGATCCAAGAGACCCAGTACTTC
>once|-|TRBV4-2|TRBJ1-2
CASSQTDRQDYGYTF
TGTGCCAGCAGCCAAACAGACAGACAGGATTATGGCTACACCTTC
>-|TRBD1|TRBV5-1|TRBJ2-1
CASSFRGQEQFF
TGCGCCAGCAGCTTCAGGGGGCAGGAGCAGTTCTTC
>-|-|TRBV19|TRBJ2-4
CASSYIKNIQYF
TGTGCCAGTAGCTATATCAAAAACATTCAGTACTTC
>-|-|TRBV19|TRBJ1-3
CASNPGATGEAGNTIYF
TGTGCCAGTAACCCAGGGGCCACAGGCGAGGCGGGAAACACCATATATTTT
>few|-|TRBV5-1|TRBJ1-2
CASSPGDPGSGYTF
TGCGCCAGCAGCCCAGGGGACCCTGGGAGTGGCTACACCTTC
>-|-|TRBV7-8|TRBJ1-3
CASSLEGSSGNTIYF
TGTGCCAGCAGCTTAGAAGGGAGCTCTGGAAACACCATATATTTT
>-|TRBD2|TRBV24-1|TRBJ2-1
CATSDEVAGPSYNEQFF
TGTGCCACCAGTGATGAGGTAGCGGGACCCTCCTACAATGAGCAGTTCTTC
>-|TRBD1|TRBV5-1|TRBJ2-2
CASSLEGQGARGELFF
TGCGCCAGCAGCTTGGAGGGACAGGGGGCGCGCGGGGAGCTGTTTTTT
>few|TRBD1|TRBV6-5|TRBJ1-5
CASRLTGGNQPQHF
TGTGCCAGCAGACTGACAGGGGGCAACCAGCCCCAGCATTTT
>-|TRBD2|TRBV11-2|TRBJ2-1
CASRSTSGGAGEQFF
TGTGCCAGCAGATCTACTAGCGGGGGGGCCGGTGAGCAGTTCTTC
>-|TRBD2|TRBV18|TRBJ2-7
CASSPRGAGESYEQYF
TGTGCCAGCTCACCCCGGGGAGCGGGAGAGTCCTACGAGCAGTACTTC
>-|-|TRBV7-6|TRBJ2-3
CASSFPHTDTQYF
TGTGCCAGCAGCTTCCCCCACACAGATACGCAGTATTTT
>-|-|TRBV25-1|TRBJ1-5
CASSVGDGYSNQPQHF
TGTGCCAGCAGTGTGGGTGACGGGTATAGCAATCAGCCCCAGCATTTT
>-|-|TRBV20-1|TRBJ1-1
CSASGQANFEAFF
TGCAGTGCTAGTGGCCAGGCCAACTTTGAAGCTTTCTTT
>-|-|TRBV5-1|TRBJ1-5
CASSLLGEDQPQHF
TGCGCCAGCAGCTTGCTAGGGGAAGATCAGCCCCAGCATTTT
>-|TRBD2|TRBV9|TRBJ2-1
CASSVGAGGYNEQFF
TGTGCCAGCAGCGTAGGTGCGGGGGGGTACAATGAGCAGTTCTTC
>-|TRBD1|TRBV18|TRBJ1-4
CASSEDATGTEKLFF
TGTGCCAGCTCTGAGGATGCGACAGGGACAGAAAAACTGTTTTTT
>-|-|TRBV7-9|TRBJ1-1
CASSHSDRFEAFF
TGTGCCAGCAGCCATTCTGACAGGTTTGAAGCTTTCTTT
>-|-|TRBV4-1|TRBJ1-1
CASSQGRVAFF
TGCGCCAGCAGCCAAGGCAGGGTAGCTTTCTTT